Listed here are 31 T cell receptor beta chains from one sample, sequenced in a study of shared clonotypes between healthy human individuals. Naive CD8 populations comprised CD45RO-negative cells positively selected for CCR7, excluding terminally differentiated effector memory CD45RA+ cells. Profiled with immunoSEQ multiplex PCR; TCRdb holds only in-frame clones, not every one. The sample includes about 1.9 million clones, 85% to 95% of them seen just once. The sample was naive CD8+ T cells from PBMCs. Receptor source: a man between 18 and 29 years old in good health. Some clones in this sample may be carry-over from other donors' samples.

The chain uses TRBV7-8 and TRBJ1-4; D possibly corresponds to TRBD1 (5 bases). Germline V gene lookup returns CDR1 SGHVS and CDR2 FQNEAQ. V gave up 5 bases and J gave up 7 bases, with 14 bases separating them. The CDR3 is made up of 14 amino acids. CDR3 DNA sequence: TGTGCCAGCAGCGAGGGGACGGTCCTTGAAAAACTGTTTTTT. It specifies CASSEGTVLEKLFF.

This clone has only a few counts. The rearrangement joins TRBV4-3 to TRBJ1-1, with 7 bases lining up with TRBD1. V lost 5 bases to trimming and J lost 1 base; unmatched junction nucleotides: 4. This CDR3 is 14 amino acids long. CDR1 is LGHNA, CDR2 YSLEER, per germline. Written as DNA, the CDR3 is TGCGCCAGCAGCGACGGACAGGCGAACACTGAAGCTTTCTTT. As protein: CASSDGQANTEAFF.

The CDR3 DNA reads TGTGCCAGTAGTATTGGGTACAGGAGCGGGGCCAACGTCCTGACTTTC. Its translation is CASSIGYRSGANVLTF. The rearrangement uses TRBV19 and TRBJ2-6; D perhaps matches TRBD1 (5 bases). Germline CDR1 LNHDA, CDR2 SQIVND (reference sequence). V lost 3 bases to trimming and J lost 4 bases, with 13 bases between them. This CDR3 has 16 residues.

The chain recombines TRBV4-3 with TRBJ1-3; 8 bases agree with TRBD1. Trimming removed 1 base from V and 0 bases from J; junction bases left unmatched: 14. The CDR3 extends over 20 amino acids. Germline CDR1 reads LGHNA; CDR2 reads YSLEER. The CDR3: CASSQGTGTGSLSSGNTIYF. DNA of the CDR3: TGCGCCAGCAGCCAAGGGACCGGGACAGGATCCTTGAGCTCTGGAAACACCATATATTTT.

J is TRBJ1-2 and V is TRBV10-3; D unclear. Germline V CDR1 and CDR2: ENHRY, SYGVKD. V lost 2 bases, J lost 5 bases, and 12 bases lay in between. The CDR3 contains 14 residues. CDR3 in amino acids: CAISEADSQYGYTF. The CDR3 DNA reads TGTGCCATCAGTGAGGCGGATTCTCAATATGGCTACACCTTC.

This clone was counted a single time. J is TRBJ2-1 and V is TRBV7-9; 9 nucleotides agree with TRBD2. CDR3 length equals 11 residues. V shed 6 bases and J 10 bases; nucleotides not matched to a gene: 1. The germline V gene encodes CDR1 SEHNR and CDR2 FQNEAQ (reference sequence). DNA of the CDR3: TGTGCCAGCAGAACTAGCGGGGAGCAGTTCTTC. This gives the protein CASRTSGEQFF.

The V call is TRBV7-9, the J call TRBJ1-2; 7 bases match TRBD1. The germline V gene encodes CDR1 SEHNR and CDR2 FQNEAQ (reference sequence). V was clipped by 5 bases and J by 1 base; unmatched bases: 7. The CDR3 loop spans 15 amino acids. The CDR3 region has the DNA TGTGCCAGCAGCCCAGGGGGGCAGATTAACTATGGCTACACCTTC. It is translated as CASSPGGQINYGYTF.

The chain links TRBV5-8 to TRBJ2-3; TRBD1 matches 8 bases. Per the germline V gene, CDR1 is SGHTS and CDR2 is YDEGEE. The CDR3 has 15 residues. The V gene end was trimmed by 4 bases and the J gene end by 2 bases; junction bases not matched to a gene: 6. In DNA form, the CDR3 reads TGTGCCAGCAGCGCGACAGGGGTATACACAGATACGCAGTATTTT. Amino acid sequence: CASSATGVYTDTQYF.

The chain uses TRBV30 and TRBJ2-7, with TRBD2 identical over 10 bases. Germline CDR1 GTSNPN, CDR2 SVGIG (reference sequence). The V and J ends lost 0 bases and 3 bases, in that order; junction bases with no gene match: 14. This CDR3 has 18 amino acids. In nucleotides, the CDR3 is TGTGCCTGGAGTGTACAGTTGAGTCGGACTAGCGGTGACTACGAGCAGTACTTC. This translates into CAWSVQLSRTSGDYEQYF.

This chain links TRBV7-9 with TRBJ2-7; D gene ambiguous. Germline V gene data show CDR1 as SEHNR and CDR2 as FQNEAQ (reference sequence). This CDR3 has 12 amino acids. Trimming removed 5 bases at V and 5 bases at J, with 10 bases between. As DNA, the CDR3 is TGTGCCAGCAGCCAGTCGGACCACGAGCAGTACTTC. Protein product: CASSQSDHEQYF. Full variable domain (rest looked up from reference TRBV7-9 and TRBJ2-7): DTGVSQNPRHKITKRGQNVTFRCDPISEHNRLYWYRQTLGQGPEFLTYFQNEAQLEKSRLLSDRFSAERPKGSFSTLEIQRTEQGDSAMYLCASSQSDHEQYFGPGTRLTVT.

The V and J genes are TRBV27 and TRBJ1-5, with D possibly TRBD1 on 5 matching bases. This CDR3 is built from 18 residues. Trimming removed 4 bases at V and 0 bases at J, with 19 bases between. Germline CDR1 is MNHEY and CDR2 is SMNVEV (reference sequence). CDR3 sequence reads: CASSSKYKDIYSNQPQHF. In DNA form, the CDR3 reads TGTGCCAGCAGTTCCAAATATAAGGACATTTATAGCAATCAGCCCCAGCATTTT.

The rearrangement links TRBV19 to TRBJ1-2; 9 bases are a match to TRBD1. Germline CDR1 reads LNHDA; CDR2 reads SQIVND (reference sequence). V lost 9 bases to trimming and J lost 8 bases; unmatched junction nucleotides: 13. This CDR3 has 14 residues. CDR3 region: CASAHEGQGDGYTF. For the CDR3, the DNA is TGTGCCAGCGCCCACGAGGGACAGGGCGACGGCTACACCTTC.

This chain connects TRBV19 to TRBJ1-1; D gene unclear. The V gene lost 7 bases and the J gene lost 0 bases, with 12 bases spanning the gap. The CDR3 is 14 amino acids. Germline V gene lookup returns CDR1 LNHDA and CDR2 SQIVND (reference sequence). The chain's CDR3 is CASTMGGMNTEAFF. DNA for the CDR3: TGTGCCAGTACCATGGGAGGGATGAACACTGAAGCTTTCTTT.

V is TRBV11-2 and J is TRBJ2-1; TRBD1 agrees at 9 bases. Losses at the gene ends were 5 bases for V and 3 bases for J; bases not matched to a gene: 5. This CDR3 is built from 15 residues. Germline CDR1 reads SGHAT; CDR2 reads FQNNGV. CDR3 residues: CASSARDRVYNEQFF. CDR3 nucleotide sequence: TGTGCCAGCAGCGCCCGGGACAGGGTCTACAATGAGCAGTTCTTC.

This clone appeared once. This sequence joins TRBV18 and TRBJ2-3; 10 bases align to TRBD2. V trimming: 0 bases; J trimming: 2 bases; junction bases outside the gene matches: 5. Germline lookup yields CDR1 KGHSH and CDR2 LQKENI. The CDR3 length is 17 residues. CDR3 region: CASSPPGSGGPTDTQYF. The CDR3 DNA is TGTGCCAGCTCACCACCGGGTAGCGGGGGGCCCACAGATACGCAGTATTTT.

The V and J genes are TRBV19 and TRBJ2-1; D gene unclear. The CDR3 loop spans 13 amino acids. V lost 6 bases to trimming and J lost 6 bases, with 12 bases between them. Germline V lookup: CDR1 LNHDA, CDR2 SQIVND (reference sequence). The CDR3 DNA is TGTGCCAGTAGATTTAAGACGTCCAATGAGCAGTTCTTC. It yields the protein CASRFKTSNEQFF.

CDR3 bases: TGTGCCAGCAGATACGGACTAGCTCTATCCTACGAGCAGTACTTC. Translated, it gives CASRYGLALSYEQYF. The V and J genes are TRBV27 and TRBJ2-7; 8 nucleotides agree with TRBD2. CDR3 size: 15 residues. V lost 6 bases to trimming and J lost 1 base; unmatched junction nucleotides: 8. CDR1 and CDR2 (germline): MNHEY, SMNVEV (reference sequence).

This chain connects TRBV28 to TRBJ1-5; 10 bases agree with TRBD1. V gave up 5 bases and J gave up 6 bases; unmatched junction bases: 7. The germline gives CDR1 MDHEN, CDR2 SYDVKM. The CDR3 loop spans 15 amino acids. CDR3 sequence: CASSLTGGIIQPQHF. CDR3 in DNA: TGTGCCAGCAGTCTGACAGGGGGCATTATTCAGCCCCAGCATTTT.

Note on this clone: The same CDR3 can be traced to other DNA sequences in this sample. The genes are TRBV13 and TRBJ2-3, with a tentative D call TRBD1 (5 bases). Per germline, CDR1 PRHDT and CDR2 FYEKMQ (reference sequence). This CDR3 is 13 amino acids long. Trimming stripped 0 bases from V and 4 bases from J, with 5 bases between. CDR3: CASSLGRADTQYF. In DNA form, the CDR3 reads TGTGCCAGCAGCTTAGGCAGGGCAGATACGCAGTATTTT.

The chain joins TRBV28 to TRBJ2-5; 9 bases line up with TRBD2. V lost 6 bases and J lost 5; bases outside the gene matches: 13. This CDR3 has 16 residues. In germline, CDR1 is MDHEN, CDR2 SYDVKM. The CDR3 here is CASRLISGSRWETQYF. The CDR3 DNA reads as TGTGCCAGCAGATTAATTAGCGGGAGCCGTTGGGAGACCCAGTACTTC.

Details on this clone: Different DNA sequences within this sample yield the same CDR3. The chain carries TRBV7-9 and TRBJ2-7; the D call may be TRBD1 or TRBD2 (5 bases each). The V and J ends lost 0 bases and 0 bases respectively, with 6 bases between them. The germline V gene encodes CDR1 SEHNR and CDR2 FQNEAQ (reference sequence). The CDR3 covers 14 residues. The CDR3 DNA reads TGTGCCAGCAGCTTAGCGGGGACCTCCTACGAGCAGTACTTC. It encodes CASSLAGTSYEQYF.

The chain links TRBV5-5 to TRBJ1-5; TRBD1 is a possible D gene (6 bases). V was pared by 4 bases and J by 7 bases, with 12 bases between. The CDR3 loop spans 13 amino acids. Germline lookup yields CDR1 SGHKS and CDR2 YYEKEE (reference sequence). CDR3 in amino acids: CASSHAGVQPQHF. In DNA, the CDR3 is TGTGCCAGCAGCCACGCAGGGGTCCAGCCCCAGCATTTT.

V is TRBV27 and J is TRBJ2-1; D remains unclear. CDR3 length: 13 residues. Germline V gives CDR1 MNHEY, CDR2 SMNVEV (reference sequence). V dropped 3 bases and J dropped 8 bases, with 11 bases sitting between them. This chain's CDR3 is CASSFGVSYEQFF. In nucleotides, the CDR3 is TGTGCCAGCAGTTTTGGAGTCTCCTATGAGCAGTTCTTC.

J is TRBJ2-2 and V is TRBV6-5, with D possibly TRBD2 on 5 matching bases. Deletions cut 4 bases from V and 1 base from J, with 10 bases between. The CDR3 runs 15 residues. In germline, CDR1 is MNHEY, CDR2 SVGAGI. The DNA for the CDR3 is TGTGCCAGCAGTTCTACGGGGAAGAACACCGGGGAGCTGTTTTTT. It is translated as CASSSTGKNTGELFF.

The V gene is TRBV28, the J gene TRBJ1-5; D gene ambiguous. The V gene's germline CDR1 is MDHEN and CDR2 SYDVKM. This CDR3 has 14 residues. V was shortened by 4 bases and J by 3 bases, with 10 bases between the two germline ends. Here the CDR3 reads CASSYLQHNQPQHF. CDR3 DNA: TGTGCCAGCAGTTATTTACAGCACAATCAGCCCCAGCATTTT. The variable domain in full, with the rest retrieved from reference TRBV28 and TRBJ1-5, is DVKVTQSSRYLVKRTGEKVFLECVQDMDHENMFWYRQDPGLGLRLIYFSYDVKMKEKGDIPEGYSVSREKKERFSLILESASTNQTSMYLCASSYLQHNQPQHFGDGTRLSIL.

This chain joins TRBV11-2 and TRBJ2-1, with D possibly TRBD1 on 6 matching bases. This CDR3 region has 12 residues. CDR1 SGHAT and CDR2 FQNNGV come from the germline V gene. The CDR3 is CASSWDNNEQFF. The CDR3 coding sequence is TGTGCTAGTTCTTGGGACAACAATGAGCAGTTCTTC.

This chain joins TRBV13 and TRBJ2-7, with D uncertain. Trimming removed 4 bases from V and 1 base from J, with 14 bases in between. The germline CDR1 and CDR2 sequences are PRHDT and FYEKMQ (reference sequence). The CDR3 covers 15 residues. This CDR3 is CASSSHGLASYEQYF. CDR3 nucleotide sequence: TGTGCCAGCAGCTCGCACGGGTTAGCTTCCTACGAGCAGTACTTC.

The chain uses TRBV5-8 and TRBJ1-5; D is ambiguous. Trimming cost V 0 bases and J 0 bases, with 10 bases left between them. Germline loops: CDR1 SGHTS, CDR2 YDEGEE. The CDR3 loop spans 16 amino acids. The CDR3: CASSLVGTDSNQPQHF. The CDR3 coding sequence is TGTGCCAGCAGCTTGGTCGGCACCGATAGCAATCAGCCCCAGCATTTT.

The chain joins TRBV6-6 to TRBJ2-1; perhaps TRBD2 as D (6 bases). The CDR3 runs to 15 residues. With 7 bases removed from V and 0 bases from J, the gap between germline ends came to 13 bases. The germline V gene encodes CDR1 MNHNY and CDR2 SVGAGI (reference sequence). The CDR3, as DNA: TGTGCCAGCAAACAGACCGGGAGCTCCTACAATGAGCAGTTCTTC. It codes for CASKQTGSSYNEQFF.

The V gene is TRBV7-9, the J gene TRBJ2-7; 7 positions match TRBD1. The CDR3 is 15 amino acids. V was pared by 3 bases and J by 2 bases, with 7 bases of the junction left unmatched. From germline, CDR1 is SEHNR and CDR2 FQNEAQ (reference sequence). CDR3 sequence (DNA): TGTGCCAGCAGCTTCTCGGTAGGGGGCACCTACGAGCAGTACTTC. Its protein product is CASSFSVGGTYEQYF.

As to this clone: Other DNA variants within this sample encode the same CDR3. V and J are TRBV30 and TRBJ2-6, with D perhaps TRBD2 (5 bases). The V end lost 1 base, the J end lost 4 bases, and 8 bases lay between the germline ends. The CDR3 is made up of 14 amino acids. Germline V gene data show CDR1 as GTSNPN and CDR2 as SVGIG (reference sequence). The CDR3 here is CAWSGGSGANVLTF. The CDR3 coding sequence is TGTGCCTGGAGTGGAGGGTCCGGGGCCAACGTCCTGACTTTC.